This T cell receptor (beta chain) was retrieved from a study of chemoradiotherapy in HPV16-positive cancers. Looking at the study overall: Functional T-cell assays on two HPV16-positive patients' cells defined candidate HPV-specific clones and common TCR motifs.

As regards this clone: Its antigen is as yet unknown.

General study points: Functional assays defining HPV-specific T cells used only a couple of HPV16-positive patients. Better recurrence-free survival went with HPV-responsive T-cell expansion in HPV16-positive patients. Candidate HPV-specific clones and E7-related TCR motifs grew in tumor during treatment.

Only in-frame clones appear in the TCRdb table, and some are missing; sequencing was by immunoSEQ multiplex PCR. The repertoire includes around 870 clones, roughly 88% of them detected once, and roughly 8% sits in the top ten. The CDR3 has 13 amino acids. Per the germline V gene, CDR1 is SEHNR and CDR2 is FQNEAQ (reference sequence). V lost 8 bases to trimming and J lost 0 bases, with 8 bases between them. The starting material was tumor tissue, obtained from a patient who underwent chemoradiotherapy. The clonotype comes from a human donor with HPV-associated anogenital cancer. The V and J genes are TRBV7-9 and TRBJ1-3; D not resolved. CDR3 amino acids: CASSDFSGNTIYF. The CDR3 nucleotides read TGTGCCAGCTCGGATTTCTCTGGAAACACCATATATTTT.